The 12 T cell receptor beta chains below come from one sample, sequenced in a study of radiation and T cells in renal cell carcinoma. Time point: blood 4 weeks post-SBRT, at nephrectomy. The treatment was: 15 Gy SBRT to primary tumor, nephrectomy 4 weeks later. Assay used: immunoSEQ multiplex PCR; TCRdb lists only in-frame clones, some missing. The sample lists 150,000 to 200,000 clones, about nine tenths occurring once. The source material was blood, sampled from a patient whose treatment included radiotherapy and nephrectomy. The receptors were sampled from a woman in her fifties or sixties with renal cell carcinoma.

The chain uses TRBV2 and TRBJ1-5; D remains unclear. Per germline, CDR1 SNHLY and CDR2 FYNNEI. Trimming pared 2 bases from V and 0 bases from J, leaving 11 bases between. The CDR3 is made up of 16 amino acids. The CDR3 sequence is CASSERSGYSNQPQHF. As DNA, the CDR3 is TGTGCCAGCAGTGAAAGGTCAGGCTATAGCAATCAGCCCCAGCATTTT.

As DNA, the CDR3 is TGCGCCAGCAGCCAAGGACTGACTAGCCGTAATACGCAGTATTTT. Protein product: CASSQGLTSRNTQYF. The rearrangement uses TRBV4-1 and TRBJ2-3, with 7 bases aligning to TRBD2. Germline-derived CDR1 and CDR2 are MGHRA and YSYEKL. This CDR3 region has 15 residues. The J segment lost 7 bases and the V segment lost 1 base, leaving 8 bases of the junction unmatched.

The rearrangement joins TRBV6-1 to TRBJ2-7, with a weak D call TRBD1 (6 bases). The CDR3 totals 14 residues. The V end lost 3 bases, the J end lost 0 bases, and 9 bases lay between the germline ends. Germline V CDR1 and CDR2: MNHNS, SASEGT. CDR3 in amino acids: CASSDTGISYEQYF. The DNA of the CDR3 is TGTGCCAGCAGTGATACAGGGATCTCCTACGAGCAGTACTTC.

The V gene is TRBV9, the J gene TRBJ1-2; D not certain. Trimming removed 2 bases at V and 2 bases at J, with 7 bases between. CDR1 and CDR2 (germline): SGDLS, YYNGEE. This CDR3 comprises 13 residues. CDR3 residues: CASSVQLNYGYTF. The CDR3 DNA reads TGTGCCAGCAGCGTCCAACTCAACTATGGCTACACCTTC.

V gene TRBV5-1 combines with J gene TRBJ2-1; weak D call: TRBD2 (5 bases). This CDR3 has 13 residues. Germline values: CDR1 SGHRS, CDR2 YFSETQ. The V gene lost 4 bases and the J gene lost 10 bases, with 15 bases spanning the gap. CDR3 residues: CASSGLHGEEQFF. The CDR3 nucleotides read TGCGCCAGCAGCGGTCTCCATGGGGAGGAGCAGTTCTTC.

The chain is built from TRBV5-1 and TRBJ2-5; D is uncertain. The CDR3 covers 11 residues. The V gene's germline CDR1 is SGHRS and CDR2 YFSETQ. Trimming took 4 bases from V and 3 from J, leaving 4 bases between them. CDR3 region: CASSREETQYF. CDR3 in DNA: TGCGCCAGCAGCAGGGAAGAGACCCAGTACTTC.

The chain is built from TRBV27 and TRBJ2-3, with 9 bases lining up with TRBD2. Per the germline V gene, CDR1 is MNHEY and CDR2 is SMNVEV (reference sequence). The V and J ends lost 2 bases and 1 base, in that order; junction bases with no gene match: 4. The CDR3 loop spans 16 amino acids. CDR3: CASSLHQRGGTDTQYF. DNA of the CDR3: TGTGCCAGCAGTTTACATCAGCGGGGGGGCACAGATACGCAGTATTTT.

This clone was observed a single time. The CDR3 coding sequence is TGCGCCAGCAGCTTGAGGCTAGCGGGGGCTCAGCAGTTCTTC. This translates into CASSLRLAGAQQFF. The chain recombines TRBV5-1 with TRBJ2-1; 10 bases are a match to TRBD2. Germline CDR1 SGHRS, CDR2 YFSETQ. The junction had 6 bases not matched to a gene; V was cut back by 1 base and J by 11 bases. The CDR3 extends over 14 amino acids.

This chain uses TRBV2 with TRBJ2-3, with TRBD1 identical over 8 bases. Germline V gene data show CDR1 as SNHLY and CDR2 as FYNNEI. This CDR3 comprises 17 residues. Trimming at V came to 3 bases and at J to 1 base, leaving 9 bases not matched to a gene. CDR3 nucleotide sequence: TGTGCCAGCAGTGACCCCCGACAGGGGAAGCGCACAGATACGCAGTATTTT. This codes for CASSDPRQGKRTDTQYF.

The rearrangement joins TRBV6-1 to TRBJ2-3, with 11 bases fitting TRBD2. The ends lost 1 base at V and 8 bases at J; junction bases unmatched: 5. The CDR3 contains 15 residues. Germline values: CDR1 MNHNS, CDR2 SASEGT. The CDR3 coding sequence is TGTGCCAGCAGTGAAGTAGCGGGGGGGCGTGGTACGCAGTATTTT. Protein sequence: CASSEVAGGRGTQYF.

The rearrangement uses TRBV5-4 and TRBJ2-5; D remains unclear. Germline CDR1 is SGHNT and CDR2 is YYREEE (reference sequence). CDR3 length equals 14 residues. V lost 0 bases and J 1 base, leaving 7 bases between the germline ends. In DNA form, the CDR3 reads TGTGCCAGCAGCTTGGCGATAAGCCAAGAGACCCAGTACTTC. As protein: CASSLAISQETQYF.

About this clone itself: This same CDR3 is encoded by further DNA sequences in the sample. V and J are TRBV5-4 and TRBJ1-2; D remains ambiguous. The germline V and J ends were trimmed by 4 bases and 5 bases, with 12 bases remaining between them. CDR3 length: 13 amino acids. CDR1 and CDR2 (germline): SGHNT, YYREEE (reference sequence). The CDR3 DNA sequence: TGTGCCAGCAGCCTGGAGGCTGGATATGGCTACACCTTC. Amino acid sequence: CASSLEAGYGYTF.